The 13 T cell receptor beta chains in this list originate from one sample, sequenced in a study of blood T cell repertoires in COVID-19. Measured with immunoSEQ multiplex PCR; TCRdb has only the in-frame clones, and not every one. This sample yields 150,000 or so clones, of which about 90% are seen a single time; approximately 5% belongs to the top ten. The sample consisted of peripheral blood. These receptors originate from a man aged 30-40 years with COVID-19, enrolled during active disease.

This chain links TRBV7-3 with TRBJ1-1, with D uncertain. The CDR3 is 13 amino acids. Germline-derived CDR1 and CDR2 are SGHTA and FQGTGA. Trimming pared 1 base from V and 2 bases from J, leaving 5 bases between. CDR3 DNA: TGTGCCAGCAGCTTAAACAGTAACACTGAAGCTTTCTTT. This sequence encodes CASSLNSNTEAFF.

This chain joins TRBV19 and TRBJ2-5; TRBD2 matches 8 bases. CDR1 LNHDA and CDR2 SQIVND come from the germline V gene (reference sequence). The J segment lost 4 bases and the V segment lost 7 bases, leaving 11 bases of the junction unmatched. The CDR3 sequence is 15 residues long. The CDR3 DNA sequence: TGTGCCAGTAAGGGTAGCTGCGGGGGGCGAGAGACCCAGTACTTC. Protein: CASKGSCGGRETQYF. Full variable domain (outside the CDR3, taken from reference TRBV19 and TRBJ2-5): DGGITQSPKYLFRKEGQNVTLSCEQNLNHDAMYWYRQDPGQGLRLIYYSQIVNDFQKGDIAEGYSVSREKKESFPLTVTSAQKNPTAFYLCASKGSCGGRETQYFGPGTRLLVL.

The chain joins TRBV19 to TRBJ2-7; TRBD1 aligns across 10 bases. The trim removed 5 bases at V and 1 base at J, leaving 5 bases unmatched. In germline, CDR1 is LNHDA, CDR2 SQIVND (reference sequence). The CDR3 is made up of 15 amino acids. The CDR3: CASSPRTGGSYEQYF. The CDR3 nucleotides read TGTGCCAGTAGTCCCCGGACAGGGGGTTCCTACGAGCAGTACTTC.

Here the CDR3 DNA reads TGTGCCAGCAGTTTAACTCTGACAGTAAACACTGAAGCTTTCTTT. This sequence encodes CASSLTLTVNTEAFF. The chain recombines TRBV27 with TRBJ1-1; D possibly corresponds to TRBD1 (5 bases). The CDR3 is 15 residues long. The V gene lost 2 bases and the J gene lost 2 bases, with 12 bases spanning the gap. Germline values: CDR1 MNHEY, CDR2 SMNVEV (reference sequence).

The chain is built from TRBV6-6 and TRBJ2-7; 9 bases map to TRBD1. J lost 4 bases, V lost 2 bases, and 3 bases had no gene match. The CDR3 consists of 14 residues. Germline CDR1 and CDR2: MNHNY and SVGAGI (reference sequence). The CDR3 spells CASSYVGQGYEQYF. In DNA, the CDR3 is TGTGCCAGCAGTTACGTGGGACAGGGTTACGAGCAGTACTTC.

This chain connects TRBV7-2 to TRBJ1-5, with 8 bases lining up with TRBD1. Germline V lookup: CDR1 SGHTA, CDR2 FQGNSA. CDR3 size: 15 residues. Trimming took 4 bases from V and 4 from J; bases not matched to a gene: 6. In DNA form, the CDR3 reads TGTGCCAGCAGCTACGGACAGGGAAGGAATCAGCCCCAGCATTTT. Translating it yields CASSYGQGRNQPQHF.

The CDR3 sequence is CASSYQGLAGGWYEQYF. The CDR3, as DNA: TGTGCCAGCAGTTACCAAGGACTAGCGGGAGGGTGGTACGAGCAGTACTTC. The V call is TRBV27, the J call TRBJ2-7; 15 bases are shared with TRBD2. CDR3 length: 17 residues. Germline CDR1 is MNHEY and CDR2 is SMNVEV (reference sequence). Trimming removed 4 bases from V and 4 bases from J; junction bases left unmatched: 8.

The chain is built from TRBV19 and TRBJ1-2; 7 bases line up with TRBD1. The germline CDR1 and CDR2 sequences are LNHDA and SQIVND (reference sequence). The CDR3 is 14 amino acids. V lost 7 bases and J lost 6; bases outside the gene matches: 11. This CDR3 is CASTITGAMHGYTF. CDR3 DNA sequence: TGTGCCAGTACCATCACAGGGGCCATGCATGGCTACACCTTC.

The chain links TRBV4-3 to TRBJ2-6; D is possibly TRBD2 (6 bases). Trimming left V 0 bases short and J 3 bases short, with 18 bases between. Per germline, CDR1 LGHNA and CDR2 YSLEER. This CDR3 is built from 19 residues. The CDR3 DNA follows: TGCGCCAGCAGCCAAGATCTGGAGGGCGGCTTCGGTGGGGCCAACGTCCTGACTTTC. Protein product: CASSQDLEGGFGGANVLTF.

This sequence joins TRBV6-5 and TRBJ1-1; possible D gene TRBD1, 5 bases. The CDR3 is 14 residues long. In germline, CDR1 is MNHEY, CDR2 SVGAGI. Trimming removed 6 bases at V and 3 bases at J, with 14 bases between. The DNA of the CDR3 is TGTGCCAGCAGGAGGGGCGGGGGGTACACTGAAGCTTTCTTT. Amino acid sequence: CASRRGGGYTEAFF.

This clone was observed once. This rearrangement joins TRBV7-7 to TRBJ2-5, with D possibly TRBD2 on 5 matching bases. CDR1 and CDR2 from the germline V gene are SSHAT and FNYEAQ (reference sequence). The CDR3 runs to 13 residues. Between the trimmed V and J ends, which lost 2 bases and 3 bases, there was a span of 7 bases. CDR3 sequence reads: CASSLWEKETQYF. Here the CDR3 DNA reads TGTGCCAGCAGCTTATGGGAGAAAGAGACCCAGTACTTC.

This clone was observed once. V usage is TRBV20-1 and J usage is TRBJ2-5, with TRBD2 matching 7 bases. Germline V gene data show CDR1 as DFQATT and CDR2 as SNEGSKA (reference sequence). The junction had 8 bases not matched to a gene; V was cut back by 3 bases and J by 1 base. The CDR3 contains 15 residues. The CDR3 sequence: CSASSAGETQETQYF. The CDR3 DNA sequence: TGCAGTGCTAGTAGCGCGGGAGAGACCCAAGAGACCCAGTACTTC.

The V and J genes are TRBV27 and TRBJ1-2, with 7 bases identical to TRBD1. Germline CDR1 and CDR2: MNHEY and SMNVEV (reference sequence). The CDR3 spans 15 residues. The ends lost 5 bases at V and 5 bases at J; junction bases unmatched: 11. The CDR3 nucleotides read TGTGCCAGCAGTGCTACAGGGACAGTCCTTTATGGCTACACCTTC. It encodes CASSATGTVLYGYTF.